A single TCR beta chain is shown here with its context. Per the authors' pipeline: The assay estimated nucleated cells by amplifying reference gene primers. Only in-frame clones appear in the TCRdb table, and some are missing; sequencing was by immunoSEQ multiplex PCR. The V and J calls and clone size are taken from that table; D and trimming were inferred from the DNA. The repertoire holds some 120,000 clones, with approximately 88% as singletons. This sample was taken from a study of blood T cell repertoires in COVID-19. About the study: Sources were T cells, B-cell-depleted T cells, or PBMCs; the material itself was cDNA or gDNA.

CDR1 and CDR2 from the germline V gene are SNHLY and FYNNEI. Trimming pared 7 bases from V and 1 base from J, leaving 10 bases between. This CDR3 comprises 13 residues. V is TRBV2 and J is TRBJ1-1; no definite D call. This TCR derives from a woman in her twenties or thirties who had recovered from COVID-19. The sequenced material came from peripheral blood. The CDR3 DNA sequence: TGTGCCAGCACGTCGTCAGAGAACACTGAAGCTTTCTTT. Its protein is CASTSSENTEAFF.